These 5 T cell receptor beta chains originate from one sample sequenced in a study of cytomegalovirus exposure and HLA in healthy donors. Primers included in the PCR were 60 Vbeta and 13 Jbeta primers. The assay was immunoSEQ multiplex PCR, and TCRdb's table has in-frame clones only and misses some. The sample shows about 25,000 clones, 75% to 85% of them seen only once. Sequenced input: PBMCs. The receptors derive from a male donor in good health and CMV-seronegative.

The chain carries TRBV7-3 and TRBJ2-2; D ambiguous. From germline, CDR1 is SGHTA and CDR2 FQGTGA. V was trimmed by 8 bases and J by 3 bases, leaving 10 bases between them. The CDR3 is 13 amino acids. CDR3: CASGRLDTGELFF. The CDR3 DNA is TGTGCCAGCGGCAGATTGGACACCGGGGAGCTGTTTTTT.

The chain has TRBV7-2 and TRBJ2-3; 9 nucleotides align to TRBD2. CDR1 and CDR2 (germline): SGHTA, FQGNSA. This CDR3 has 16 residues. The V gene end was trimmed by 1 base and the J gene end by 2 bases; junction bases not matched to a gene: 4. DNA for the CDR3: TGTGCCAGCAGCTTAGGGCTAGCGGGAAACACAGATACGCAGTATTTT. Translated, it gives CASSLGLAGNTDTQYF.

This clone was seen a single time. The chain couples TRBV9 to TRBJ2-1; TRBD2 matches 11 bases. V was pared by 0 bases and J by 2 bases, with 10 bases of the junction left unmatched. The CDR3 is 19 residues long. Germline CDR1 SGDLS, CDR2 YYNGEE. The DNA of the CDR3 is TGTGCCAGCAGCGTAGGGGGTAGCGGGGGGGCCCGGGCCTACAATGAGCAGTTCTTC. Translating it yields CASSVGGSGGARAYNEQFF.

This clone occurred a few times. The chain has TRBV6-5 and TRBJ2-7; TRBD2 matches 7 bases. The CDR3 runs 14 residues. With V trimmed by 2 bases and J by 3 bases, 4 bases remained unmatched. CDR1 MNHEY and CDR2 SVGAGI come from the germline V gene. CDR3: CASSYGEGFYEQYF. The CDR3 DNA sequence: TGTGCCAGCAGTTACGGGGAGGGATTCTACGAGCAGTACTTC.

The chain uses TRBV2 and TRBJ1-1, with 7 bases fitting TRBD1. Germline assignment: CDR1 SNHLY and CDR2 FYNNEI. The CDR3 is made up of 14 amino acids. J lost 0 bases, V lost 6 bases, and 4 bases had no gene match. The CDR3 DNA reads TGTGCCAGCAGCATACAGGGGATGAACACTGAAGCTTTCTTT. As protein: CASSIQGMNTEAFF.